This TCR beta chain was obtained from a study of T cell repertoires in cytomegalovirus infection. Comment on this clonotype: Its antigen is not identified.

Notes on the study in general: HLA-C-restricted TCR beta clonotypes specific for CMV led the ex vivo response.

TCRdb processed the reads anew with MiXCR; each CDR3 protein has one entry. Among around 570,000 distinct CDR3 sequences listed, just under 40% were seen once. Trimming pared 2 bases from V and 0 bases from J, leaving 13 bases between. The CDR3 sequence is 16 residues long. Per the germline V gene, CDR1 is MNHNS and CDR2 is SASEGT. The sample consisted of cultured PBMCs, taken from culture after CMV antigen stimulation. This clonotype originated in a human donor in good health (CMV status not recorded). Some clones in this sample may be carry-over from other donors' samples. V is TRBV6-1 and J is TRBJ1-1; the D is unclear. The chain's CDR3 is CASSERGEVMNTEAFF. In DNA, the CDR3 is TGTGCCAGCAGTGAACGTGGGGAGGTCATGAACACTGAAGCTTTCTTT.